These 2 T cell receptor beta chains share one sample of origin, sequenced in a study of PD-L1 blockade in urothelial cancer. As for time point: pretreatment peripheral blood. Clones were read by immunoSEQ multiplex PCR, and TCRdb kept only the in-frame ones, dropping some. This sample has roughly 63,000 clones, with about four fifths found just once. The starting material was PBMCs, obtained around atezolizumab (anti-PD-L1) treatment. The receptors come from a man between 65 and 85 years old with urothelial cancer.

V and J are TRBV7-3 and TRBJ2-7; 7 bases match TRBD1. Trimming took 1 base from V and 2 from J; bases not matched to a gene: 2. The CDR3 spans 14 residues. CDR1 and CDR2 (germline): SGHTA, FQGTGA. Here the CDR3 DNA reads TGTGCCAGCAGCTTAAAGGGACAGACCTACGAGCAGTACTTC. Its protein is CASSLKGQTYEQYF.

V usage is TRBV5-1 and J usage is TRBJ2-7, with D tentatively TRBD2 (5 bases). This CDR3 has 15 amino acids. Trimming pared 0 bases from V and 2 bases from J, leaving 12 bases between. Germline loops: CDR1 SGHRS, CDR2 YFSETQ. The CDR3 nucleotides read TGCGCCAGCAGCTTGGAGGCGGGCCTAACCTACGAGCAGTACTTC. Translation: CASSLEAGLTYEQYF.